This T cell receptor beta chain comes out of a study of cytomegalovirus exposure and HLA in healthy donors. The repertoire was sequenced with immunoSEQ multiplex PCR; TCRdb's copy has only in-frame clones and lacks some. The sample carries around 130,000 clones, just under 90% recorded once. Study-wide results and limits: Rarity held for most TCR sequences, but there were some public TCRs that occurred in many donors. The authors confirmed in vitro that a few CMV-associated chains were specific for CMV antigens.

These donors were members of the roughly 120-subject validation cohort, a group separate from the approximately 670-subject first cohort. Regarding this clone: Its target is unknown.

The sample was PBMCs. The receptor was isolated from a young man in good health and CMV-seronegative.

CDR3 protein: CASSVEGISYNEQFF. The DNA of the CDR3 is TGTGCCAGCAGTGTGGAGGGTATCTCCTACAATGAGCAGTTCTTC. The V gene is TRBV6-1, the J gene TRBJ2-1, with D possibly matching TRBD2 (6 bases). Germline V CDR1 and CDR2: MNHNS, SASEGT. CDR3 length: 15 amino acids. V dropped 4 bases and J dropped 0 bases, with 10 bases sitting between them.